Below are 28 T cell receptor beta chains sequenced from a single sample in a study of cytomegalovirus exposure and HLA in healthy donors. Researchers ran the PCR with 60 Vbeta and 13 Jbeta primers. The data were produced by immunoSEQ multiplex PCR, yet TCRdb's version contains in-frame clones alone and is incomplete. The sample contains nearly 300,000 clones, more than 80% of which appear only once. Material: PBMCs. The receptor source for this set is a man in his forties or fifties in good health and CMV-seropositive.

The chain recombines TRBV29-1 with TRBJ2-1, with 9 bases lining up with TRBD1. Germline CDR1 reads SQVTM; CDR2 reads ANQGSEA. Trimming at V came to 1 base and at J to 5 bases, leaving 3 bases not matched to a gene. The CDR3 is 14 residues long. CDR3 coding DNA: TGCAGCGTTGAAGGAGGACAGGGGAACAATGAGCAGTTCTTC. The encoded protein is CSVEGGQGNNEQFF.

V usage is TRBV18 and J usage is TRBJ2-1, with 15 bases fitting TRBD2. Germline V gene sequence: CDR1 KGHSH, CDR2 LQKENI. Losses at the gene ends were 3 bases for V and 9 bases for J; bases not matched to a gene: 3. CDR3 length: 15 amino acids. CDR3 coding DNA: TGTGCCAGCTCACCTCCGGGACTAGCGGGGGGTGAGCAGTTCTTC. This encodes CASSPPGLAGGEQFF.

The chain joins TRBV28 to TRBJ2-5; D is possibly TRBD1 (5 bases). V was trimmed by 11 bases and J by 1 base, leaving 14 bases between them. Germline CDR1 MDHEN, CDR2 SYDVKM. The CDR3 runs to 13 residues. CDR3 sequence: CAAGKTAQETQYF. DNA of the CDR3: TGTGCCGCAGGGAAGACAGCCCAAGAGACCCAGTACTTC.

V usage is TRBV28 and J usage is TRBJ1-1; D call uncertain. Germline-derived CDR1 and CDR2 are MDHEN and SYDVKM. The V end was cut by 7 bases, the J end by 1 base, with 10 bases between. The CDR3 totals 13 residues. The CDR3 loop is CASNVQPNTEAFF. CDR3 DNA sequence: TGTGCCAGCAATGTACAGCCGAACACTGAAGCTTTCTTT.

The chain recombines TRBV6-1 with TRBJ2-7; 9 nucleotides line up with TRBD2. From germline, CDR1 is MNHNS and CDR2 SASEGT. There are 15 residues in the CDR3. With V trimmed by 1 base and J by 5 bases, 6 bases remained unmatched. This chain's CDR3 is CASSEGSGRSHEQYF. The CDR3 DNA sequence: TGTGCCAGCAGTGAAGGTAGCGGGAGATCCCACGAGCAGTACTTC.

The rearrangement links TRBV27 to TRBJ1-5; possible D gene TRBD1, 5 bases. V lost 4 bases and J 2 bases, leaving 9 bases between the germline ends. From germline, CDR1 is MNHEY and CDR2 SMNVEV (reference sequence). The CDR3 extends over 14 amino acids. The CDR3 bases are TGTGCCAGCAGTTGGGCGGGGGGCAATCAGCCCCAGCATTTT. Translated, it gives CASSWAGGNQPQHF.

The CDR3 reads CASSLGRESNEQFF. The CDR3 bases are TGTGCCAGCAGCTTAGGGCGGGAGAGCAATGAGCAGTTCTTC. The V gene is TRBV7-8, the J gene TRBJ2-1; TRBD2 matches 7 bases. The CDR3 is made up of 14 amino acids. CDR1 SGHVS and CDR2 FQNEAQ come from the germline V gene. Trimming cost V 1 base and J 6 bases; bases outside gene matches: 3.

This chain joins TRBV5-1 and TRBJ2-3, with TRBD1 identical over 10 bases. The CDR3 totals 16 residues. V gave up 3 bases and J gave up 4 bases; unmatched junction bases: 8. Germline lookup yields CDR1 SGHRS and CDR2 YFSETQ. CDR3 in amino acids: CASSSGRDRGSDTQYF. Written as DNA, the CDR3 is TGCGCCAGCAGCTCTGGTCGGGACAGGGGCTCAGATACGCAGTATTTT.

This clone was recorded once. The rearrangement uses TRBV7-9 and TRBJ1-5; D perhaps matches TRBD1 (5 bases). Germline CDR1 reads SEHNR; CDR2 reads FQNEAQ (reference sequence). Trimming shortened V by 3 bases and J by 8 bases, and 14 bases separated the two germline ends. This CDR3 spans 14 amino acids. DNA for the CDR3: TGTGCCAGCAGCTTGATGGACATTGAAAAGCCCCAGCATTTT. As protein: CASSLMDIEKPQHF.

The chain joins TRBV30 to TRBJ1-6; 7 nucleotides match TRBD1. The V segment lost 4 bases and the J segment 8 bases; nucleotides outside the gene matches: 5. The CDR3 covers 13 residues. Germline V gene data show CDR1 as GTSNPN and CDR2 as SVGIG (reference sequence). CDR3 DNA sequence: TGTGCCTGGACAAAGGGGGCTGATTCACCCCTCCACTTT. Translation gives CAWTKGADSPLHF.

The gene calls are TRBV5-1 and TRBJ2-2; 11 bases map to TRBD1. Trimming cost V 2 bases and J 0 bases; bases outside gene matches: 6. Germline CDR1 is SGHRS and CDR2 is YFSETQ. The CDR3 runs to 18 residues. The CDR3 DNA sequence: TGCGCCAGCAGCTTTCTCCCGGGACAGGGGGCGAACACCGGGGAGCTGTTTTTT. It yields the protein CASSFLPGQGANTGELFF.

The chain joins TRBV5-4 to TRBJ2-2, with D possibly matching TRBD1 (7 bases). This CDR3 comprises 15 residues. Looked up from germline, CDR1 is SGHNT and CDR2 is YYREEE (reference sequence). Trimming removed 4 bases at V and 6 bases at J, with 16 bases between. In DNA, the CDR3 is TGTGCCAGCAGCGCGGGACAGAGCGGAGCCGGGGAGCTGTTTTTT. Its protein product is CASSAGQSGAGELFF.

The chain joins TRBV6-1 to TRBJ2-1; 8 nucleotides align to TRBD2. Germline-derived CDR1 and CDR2 are MNHNS and SASEGT. After removal of 5 bases from V and 0 bases from J, the junction contained 3 bases not matched to a gene. The CDR3 contains 15 residues. CDR3 in amino acids: CASSLAGFSYNEQFF. The CDR3 bases are TGTGCCAGCAGTCTAGCGGGTTTCTCCTACAATGAGCAGTTCTTC.

This sequence joins TRBV28 and TRBJ2-3, with 8 nucleotides matching TRBD2. Germline V lookup: CDR1 MDHEN, CDR2 SYDVKM. V was clipped by 8 bases and J by 2 bases; unmatched bases: 12. The CDR3 runs 16 residues. This CDR3 is CASPPGGGRTTDTQYF. CDR3 coding DNA: TGTGCCAGCCCCCCCGGCGGCGGGAGGACCACAGATACGCAGTATTTT.

This chain connects TRBV29-1 to TRBJ1-1; D is undetermined. Germline-derived CDR1 and CDR2 are SQVTM and ANQGSEA. The CDR3 is made up of 12 amino acids. CDR3 nucleotides: TGCAGTACCTCCCCAGGCGGGACTGAAGCTTTCTTT. This sequence encodes CSTSPGGTEAFF. Drawing the rest from reference TRBV29-1 and TRBJ1-1, the complete variable domain is SAVISQKPSRDICQRGTSLTIQCQVDSQVTMMFWYRQQPGQSLTLIATANQGSEATYESGFVIDKFPISRPNLTFSTLTVSNMSPEDSSIYLCSTSPGGTEAFFGQGTRLTVV.

The chain recombines TRBV13 with TRBJ1-1; D gene unclear. The CDR3 is 14 amino acids. Germline assignment: CDR1 PRHDT and CDR2 FYEKMQ (reference sequence). Trimming pared 4 bases from V and 6 bases from J, leaving 15 bases between. The CDR3 nucleotides read TGTGCCAGCAGCTGGCCGACGGACGGGGCTGAAGCTTTCTTT. Translated, it gives CASSWPTDGAEAFF. Variable domain in full (rest from reference TRBV13 and TRBJ1-1): AAGVIQSPRHLIKEKRETATLKCYPIPRHDTVYWYQQGPGQDPQFLISFYEKMQSDKGSIPDRFSAQQFSDYHSELNMSSLELGDSALYFCASSWPTDGAEAFFGQGTRLTVV.

The genes are TRBV4-1 and TRBJ1-2; D call uncertain. Germline CDR1 is MGHRA and CDR2 is YSYEKL. The ends were cut back, 1 base at V and 8 bases at J, with 8 bases in the middle. The CDR3 sequence is 12 residues long. The CDR3 DNA is TGCGCCAGCAGCCAAGTGGGAGGAGGCTACACCTTC. Its protein product is CASSQVGGGYTF.

The chain couples TRBV7-3 to TRBJ2-2; 9 bases match TRBD2. From germline, CDR1 is SGHTA and CDR2 FQGTGA. With 0 bases clipped from V and 8 bases from J, the junction kept 7 bases outside the gene matches. CDR3 size: 16 residues. The CDR3 DNA follows: TGTGCCAGCAGCTTAACCGGTACAGCGGGGGGTGGGGAGCTGTTTTTT. Amino acids: CASSLTGTAGGGELFF.

The gene calls are TRBV4-3 and TRBJ2-3; 9 bases are a match to TRBD2. This CDR3 spans 16 amino acids. V shed 0 bases and J 6 bases; nucleotides not matched to a gene: 7. The germline V gene has CDR1 LGHNA and CDR2 YSLEER. The CDR3 loop reads CASSQDRAGGSDTQYF. CDR3 sequence (DNA): TGCGCCAGCAGCCAAGATCGAGCGGGAGGTAGTGATACGCAGTATTTT.

The chain combines TRBV7-6 with TRBJ2-2; D unresolved. This CDR3 is 14 amino acids long. Germline-derived CDR1 and CDR2 are SGHVS and FNYEAQ. Trimming left V 5 bases short and J 1 base short, with 8 bases between. As DNA, the CDR3 is TGTGCCAGCAGCACGCGACTGAACACCGGGGAGCTGTTTTTT. Its translation: CASSTRLNTGELFF.

The CDR3 loop is CASSTRQGVDYGYTF. CDR3 DNA: TGTGCCAGCAGCACAAGACAGGGGGTAGACTATGGCTACACCTTC. The V and J genes are TRBV13 and TRBJ1-2; TRBD1 matches at 9 bases. Trimming took 5 bases from V and 3 from J; bases not matched to a gene: 7. CDR3 size: 15 residues. Germline loops: CDR1 PRHDT, CDR2 FYEKMQ (reference sequence).

The CDR3 DNA follows: TGTGCCACCAGAGCAGCGGGATCAGGTCAGCCCCAGCATTTT. Translated, it gives CATRAAGSGQPQHF. This chain links TRBV15 with TRBJ1-5, with no clear D. The CDR3 runs 14 residues. CDR1 LNHNV and CDR2 YYDKDF come from the germline V gene (reference sequence). V was clipped by 6 bases and J by 6 bases, with 15 bases between them.

The chain is built from TRBV28 and TRBJ1-5, with 8 positions matching TRBD1. CDR1 MDHEN and CDR2 SYDVKM come from the germline V gene. The CDR3 is made up of 15 amino acids. With 5 bases clipped from V and 5 bases from J, the junction kept 8 bases outside the gene matches. CDR3 bases: TGTGCCAGCAGTCCCCGGACAGGGACTTATCAGCCCCAGCATTTT. Its translation is CASSPRTGTYQPQHF. Complete variable domain (other parts from reference TRBV28 and TRBJ1-5): DVKVTQSSRYLVKRTGEKVFLECVQDMDHENMFWYRQDPGLGLRLIYFSYDVKMKEKGDIPEGYSVSREKKERFSLILESASTNQTSMYLCASSPRTGTYQPQHFGDGTRLSIL.

CDR3 amino acids: CASSEGRRNIQYF. CDR3 sequence (DNA): TGTGCCAGCAGTGAAGGGCGCCGAAACATTCAGTACTTC. The rearrangement uses TRBV25-1 and TRBJ2-4; D is unresolved. Germline CDR1 reads MGHDK; CDR2 reads SYGVNS. This CDR3 has 13 residues. The V and J ends lost 2 bases and 6 bases respectively, with 8 bases between them.

This clone came up once. The V and J genes are TRBV19 and TRBJ2-7, with 8 bases matching TRBD1. Germline CDR1 LNHDA, CDR2 SQIVND (reference sequence). Germline trimming cut 3 bases from V and 0 bases from J; bases unmatched to any gene: 7. The CDR3 is made up of 16 amino acids. CDR3 coding DNA: TGTGCCAGTAGTATTTACGGGACAGGAAACTCCTACGAGCAGTACTTC. It specifies CASSIYGTGNSYEQYF.

This clone has just one count. Other DNA sequences within the sample encode an identical CDR3. The genes are TRBV29-1 and TRBJ2-6; 7 bases are shared with TRBD1. The CDR3 spans 15 residues. V lost 5 bases and J lost 0; bases outside the gene matches: 4. Per germline, CDR1 SQVTM and CDR2 ANQGSEA. Here the CDR3 DNA reads TGCAGCGTTTGGACAGGCCTCTCTGGGGCCAACGTCCTGACTTTC. This encodes CSVWTGLSGANVLTF.

J is TRBJ2-5 and V is TRBV2; TRBD1 matches at 10 bases. Germline CDR1 SNHLY, CDR2 FYNNEI. The CDR3 contains 15 residues. V gave up 5 bases and J gave up 5 bases; unmatched junction bases: 8. The CDR3 nucleotides read TGTGCCAGCAGTCTCCGGGGACAGGGGAGCGAGACCCAGTACTTC. Protein product: CASSLRGQGSETQYF.

A few counts support this clone. The chain carries TRBV18 and TRBJ1-5, with D unclear. Germline CDR1 reads KGHSH; CDR2 reads LQKENI. Trimming removed 6 bases at V and 0 bases at J, with 6 bases between. The CDR3 has 13 residues. This CDR3 reads CASSRDSNQPQHF. Written as DNA, the CDR3 is TGTGCCAGCTCCCGAGATAGCAATCAGCCCCAGCATTTT.